The entry below gives a single T cell receptor (beta chain) sequence along with its context. This clone was counted between two and nine times. Its specific antigen is unknown. The junction departs from germline at one end; a sequencing error may be responsible. The record originates from a study of cytomegalovirus exposure and HLA in healthy donors (dated by TCRdb to 2016 to 2017). About the full investigation: In an earlier analysis of several hundred of the donors, roughly 300 Gb of sequence data and 117 million unique TCR beta sequences from 150 million to 200 million T cells were reported. Roughly 300 gigabases of sequencing data and roughly 90 million unique TCR sequences were included in an early release covering 550 to 800 HLA-typed donors. Among the roughly 390 genotyped donors, around 81% belonged to the genetic ancestry cluster associated with self-reported Caucasian donors. The study aimed to test whether cataloging public T cell receptors could reveal signatures of past pathogen exposure. The study used immunosequencing to profile the T cell repertoires of about 670 subjects and linked those repertoires to cytomegalovirus serostatus. Along with the roughly 710-subject first cohort, a separate validation cohort of over a hundred different subjects was used. To predict cytomegalovirus infection status, the study brought together high-throughput TCR immunosequencing, statistical association of individual TCRs with disease status, and machine learning. A later analysis re-examined previously published TCR beta repertoires from about 700 donors and added high-resolution HLA genotyping to investigate patterns of TCR occurrence. In the later analysis, no new phenotypic data were used to find candidate immune exposures; instead, reliance was placed on TCR beta sequences and their occurrence across donors. To decide whether each TCR beta V gene segment behaved as functional or pseudogenic, an earlier analysis of several hundred of the donors relied on high-throughput TCR beta sequencing. Donor age, sex, ethnicity and CMV serostatus were compiled alongside the repertoire data. A later genetic analysis used genome-wide SNP genotypes for about 55% of the 666 donors, treating that subset as a discovery cohort. Every repertoire in the discovery cohort had been generated on one and the same sequencing platform. HLA typing covered class I and class II loci at four-digit resolution. Typing coverage varied by locus: roughly 620-640 donors for A, B, C, DRB1 and DQB1; approximately 500 for DQA1; more than 600 for DPA1; approximately 450 for DPB1. Roughly five DR-DQ haplotypes were handled as single units for association and clustering because linkage in the cohort was strong. Among 300 to 450 genotyped donors of the cohort, an average of about 240,000 unique TCR beta nucleotide sequences were sequenced per donor, approximately 20% of them non-productive.

Here is what the overall study found, with its caveats: Because some donors lacked HLA typing at each locus, the association tests relied only on the typed subset. When HLA alleles, especially DR and DQ, strongly co-occurred, TCR associations were difficult to assign to individual alleles. According to a later analysis, most CMV-associated TCR beta chains appeared to be HLA-restricted, and the HLA associations seemed to be driven largely by CMV exposure. Across donors, most TCR sequences were observed very rarely, whereas some public TCRs were present in many individuals. A later analysis found that TCR association rates varied across HLA loci, with DRB1 alleles showing the most associated TCRs and HLA-C alleles the fewest. Sequencing depth was assumed to be roughly uniform across donors in the presence/absence analyses, though that assumption may not hold. In an earlier analysis of several hundred of the donors, most TCR beta V segments were observed in productive rearrangements about 90% or about 30% of the time, broadly matching IMGT annotations. In this cohort, only TCR beta chains were sequenced, and detectable features were limited by the absence of alpha or paired-chain data. Compared with equally common non-associated chains, HLA-associated TCR beta chains in a later analysis were more clonally expanded and had lower generation probabilities. V-gene and J-gene trimming of TCR beta chains was associated with a missense DCLRE1C variant in a later genetic analysis, and the association was replicated in an independent cohort. A further reported finding was that TCR beta sequences accurately predicted the HLA-A and HLA-B alleles for most subjects in the first cohort. The classifier was reported to diagnose cytomegalovirus status with high specificity and sensitivity in both the original cohort and the validation cohort. According to a later analysis, parvovirus B19, influenza, CMV and Epstein-Barr virus appeared linked to several top co-occurrence clusters. A cluster of highly shared sequence variants was judged likely to be a technical artifact of the sequencing pipeline. The authors suggested that the approach could potentially be extended to other disease states and immunological phenotypes. Linkage disequilibrium might explain the correlated functional status among segregating V segments, but an unknown experimental factor could not be excluded. Because counts were too low, seventeen rarely observed V segments, including chromosome 9 orphons, were excluded from the earlier analysis of some 540 of the donors. Immune exposure information for the cohort was limited to CMV serostatus. At a false discovery rate of 0.05, a later analysis linked roughly 17,000 TCR beta sequences to specific HLA alleles. Some IMGT-functional V segments, including TRBV6-2 and TRBV6-3, could not be distinguished by the 87-base-pair reads and were therefore excluded. In the study, 150 to 200 TCR beta chains were listed as associated with cytomegalovirus. According to a later genetic analysis, donors in an Asian-associated ancestry cluster had fewer N-insertions in productive TCRs than the approximately 630-donor mean. In vitro tests confirmed that three of the cytomegalovirus-associated TCR beta chains recognize cytomegalovirus antigens.

The germline V gene sets CDR1 to SGHTA and CDR2 to FQGTGA. The CDR3 measures 15 amino acids from cysteine to phenylalanine. Here the CDR3 DNA is all that survives: 45 bases in frame from base 1. In total, approximately 700 healthy bone marrow donors made up the cohort. At the time of sampling, every cohort member was nominally healthy, though immune exposures that went unrecorded were likely present. The donor was CMV seropositive and was included in the group of 270 or so seropositive cohort members. Each donor provided a peripheral blood sample, and peripheral blood mononuclear cells were used for TCR beta sequencing. Genomic DNA was extracted from the blood cell samples with the Qiagen DNeasy Blood Extraction Kit. Library prep was done by the immunoSEQ multiplex PCR assay. The multiplex PCR relied on a mix of 60 forward primers for TCR Vbeta segments and 13 reverse primers for TCR Jbeta segments. A multiplex PCR assay on genomic DNA amplified the CDR3 region of rearranged TCR beta genes. Amplified TCR beta libraries were sequenced as 87-base-pair reads on the Illumina HiSeq System. Per the original workflow: Across the roughly 670 repertoires, a later analysis counted tens of millions of unique TCR beta chains, about 10 million of which were shared by at least two donors. A nearest-neighbor algorithm error-corrected the raw reads and collapsed the reads into unique sequences, merging closely related sequences to remove PCR and sequencing errors. To assign V, D and J gene segments, CDR3 sequences were aligned to IMGT reference sequences. For a sequence to be retained, a match of at least six nucleotides was required to both a V gene segment and a J gene segment. A rearrangement counted as productive if the CDR3 had no stop codons and remained in frame with V and J, and every other rearrangement counted as non-productive. CDR3 was defined by IMGT convention, running from the second conserved V-encoded cysteine to the conserved J-encoded phenylalanine. In an earlier analysis of around 600 of the donors, sequences lacking an unambiguous match to a single V gene segment were excluded. In an earlier analysis of 587 of the donors, V segments were called functional above 56.7% productive rearrangements and were called segregating when the between-donor standard deviation exceeded 5%. A statistical classification framework was built for diagnosing cytomegalovirus status from the catalog of TCR beta chain sequences. A later analysis assigned V and J genes by comparing TCR nucleotide sequences with IMGT/GENE-DB human TR gene sequences. A later analysis assigned CDR3 sequences and most-parsimonious VDJ recombination scenarios with the TCRdist pipeline. In a later analysis, each TCR beta chain was defined by its CDR3 amino acid sequence together with its V-gene family, and reads lacking a unique V-gene family were excluded. As a way to deal with suspected cross-contamination and a sequencing artifact, a later analysis dropped hundreds of nucleotide sequences that were highly shared and had low generation probability. A later analysis calculated a clonal expansion index for each public chain from normalized within-repertoire ranks of inferred template counts. Generation probabilities in a later analysis came from a VDJ recombination model fitted to out-of-frame rearrangements, and those results were checked against IGoR. Hypergeometric tests were used in a later analysis to score TCR-TCR, TCR-HLA and TCR-CMV co-occurrence, with a repertoire-size bias correction applied to the TCR pairs. A later analysis estimated false discovery rates by permuting HLA or CMV assignments 20 times. In a later analysis, co-occurring TCRs were grouped using DBSCAN, with TCRdist sequence similarity added in when clustering inside HLA-allele-positive subsets. Repertoires with fewer than 30,000 or more than 120,000 public chains were left out of co-occurrence clustering, as were five repertoires with anomalous nucleotide sharing. TCRdb provides this immuneACCESS table in a form limited to in-frame rearrangements. Some clones are lacking; in checked studies, under half of them reflect an unresolved V gene, and why the rest are absent is not known. V, J and clone size are taken as reported in that table, and D and trimming were inferred from the DNA itself. In this sample the table shows more than 150,000 clones, approximately 71% of which occur a single time. The top ten clonotypes cover about 7.7% of the sample.

What was sequenced was PBMCs. The chain couples TRBV7-3 to TRBJ2-1; 9 bases in the middle match TRBD1. The receptor's source is a woman between 40 and 50 years old in good health and CMV-seropositive. The CDR3 is CASSLTGGLINEQFF. The DNA sequence follows: TGTGCCAGCAGCCTAACAGGGGGCCTTATCAATGAGCAGTTCTTC.